The TCR beta chain described here comes from a study of T-cell memory formation after mild COVID-19 (TCRdb year 2021). Regarding the research as a whole: Most TCR sequence clusters were specific to one of the two donors. In a couple of donors, T-cell clones that expanded and contracted after mild COVID-19 were tracked by sequencing TCRalpha and TCRbeta repertoires over time. The cohort comprised two young, previously healthy adult volunteers, one female and one male. General conclusions and limits of the study: Contracting CD4+ clones were found mainly in CM and EM memory subsets, while CD8+ clones were enriched in EMRA. From day 15 to 85, contracting clones showed balanced CD4/CD8 phenotypes, whereas a second wave of clones that expanded from day 15 to 37 leaned towards CD4+. SARS-CoV-2 specificity of the second-wave clones peaking on day 37 was not confirmed. Only a couple of mild cases were covered by the study, and larger cohorts that include severe cases with pre-infection samples were considered necessary. Some responding clones were found in pre-infection memory, which suggests that pre-existing cross-reactive memory T cells took part in the SARS-CoV-2 response.

This clonotype was detected a few times. The clone's antigen remains unknown. No base quality information exists; no much larger clone differs at one position. The instrument given in TCRdb is Illumina NovaSeq 6000. TCRalpha and TCRbeta cDNA libraries were constructed by 5'RACE with constant-segment primers, with sample barcodes and unique molecular identifiers being introduced. Trizol reagent was used to extract RNA from every sample. Libraries were amplified in two PCR steps, with a second sample barcode and Illumina TruSeq adapters added in the second step. Sequencing of the libraries was done on an Illumina NovaSeq, producing 2 x 150 bp paired-end reads. From the authors' description of their analysis: With migec v1.2.7, reads were demultiplexed and then collapsed into UMI-guided consensus sequences. With mixcr v2.1.11, UMI consensuses were aligned to TRA and TRB V and J templates and assembled into clonotypes. A clonotype was counted as expanded or contracted only if both edgeR and NoisET called the change significant, with noise models trained on biological replicates. For edgeR calls, a false discovery rate-adjusted p below 0.01 and a log2 fold-change threshold of 1 were applied. PCA with hierarchical clustering of max-normalized trajectories of the 1000 most abundant clonotypes was used as exploratory dynamics analysis. Each responding clone was given a CD4 or CD8 phenotype based on the CD4+ and CD8+ repertoires, which had been sequenced separately. TCRdb handled the public reads itself, with Q25 trimming in fastp and clone calling in MiXCR, and kept productive beta chains. Rows with one shared CDR3 protein collapse into an entry with the most common genes and DNA. The V and J calls were determined by TCRdb, not by the authors. Present in this sample are roughly 130,000 distinct CDR3 sequences, approximately 15% of which were seen just once. Over 4% of the sample is held by the ten biggest clonotypes.

Ficoll-Paque density gradient centrifugation was used to isolate PBMCs. The germline V gene encodes CDR1 MNHEY and CDR2 SVGAGI. Trimming accounts for 3 bases at V and 4 bases at J, while the number of junction bases matched to no gene is 3. The CDR3 has 15 amino acids, counting the end cysteine and phenylalanine. Only CDR3 DNA remains: 45 bases, in frame from the first base. Sequenced sample: PBMCs or a T cell subset sorted from them (not recorded which). The clonotype was recovered from a man between 18 and 35 years old who had mild COVID-19 (a few samples of this study predate the infection). The sample titles of this study are shuffled in the database, so cell type and time point are left out; the donor was told from shared clones. The chain is encoded by TRBV6-5 joined to TRBJ2-5, with 12 middle bases fitting TRBD2. This receptor carries the CDR3 CASSYLTSGGETQYF. The nucleotide sequence is given as TGTGCCAGCAGTTATCTGACTAGCGGGGGAGAGACCCAGTACTTC.